This entry lists 8 T cell receptor beta chains sequenced from one sample in a study of CD8+ T cells in alopecia areata. RNA extraction and reverse transcription yielded cDNA as sequencing template. The table came from immunoSEQ multiplex PCR; TCRdb's copy has only in-frame clones and leaves some out. The sample gives some 170,000 clones, roughly 50% of which show up once; roughly 16% is in the top ten. The treatment is: oral pan-JAK inhibitor, 5-10 mg twice daily. The sequences come from CD4+ T cells sorted from blood, collected between weeks 55 and 65, from a patient treated with tofacitinib. The receptors originated from a human donor with alopecia areata.

The V call is TRBV7-2, the J call TRBJ2-5; no definite D call. The germline gives CDR1 SGHTA, CDR2 FQGNSA. The CDR3 sequence is 13 residues long. V was shortened by 1 base and J by 1 base, with 4 bases between the two germline ends. CDR3: CASSLGPQETQYF. As DNA, the CDR3 is TGTGCCAGCAGCTTAGGTCCCCAAGAGACCCAGTACTTC.

This chain uses TRBV7-3 with TRBJ1-1; D is ambiguous. CDR1 SGHTA and CDR2 FQGTGA come from the germline V gene. The ends were cut back, 0 bases at V and 1 base at J, with 6 bases in the middle. The CDR3 runs 14 residues. The CDR3 reads CASSLTKQNTEAFF. The DNA for the CDR3 is TGTGCCAGCAGCTTAACTAAACAGAACACTGAAGCTTTCTTT.

The chain links TRBV28 to TRBJ1-4; D is unresolved. Germline CDR1 MDHEN, CDR2 SYDVKM. The CDR3 spans 12 residues. Deletions cut 6 bases from V and 5 bases from J, with 7 bases between. CDR3 DNA: TGTGCCAGCAGGTCCGGGAATGAAAAACTGTTTTTT. Translated, it gives CASRSGNEKLFF.

The CDR3 loop is CASSEQPASYNEQFF. The CDR3 nucleotides read TGCGCCAGCAGTGAGCAGCCAGCTTCCTACAATGAGCAGTTCTTC. The chain has TRBV10-1 and TRBJ2-1, with unresolved D. The CDR3 extends over 15 amino acids. Trimming removed 2 bases at V and 1 base at J, with 9 bases between. Looked up from germline, CDR1 is WNHNN and CDR2 is SYGVQD (reference sequence).

V is TRBV18 and J is TRBJ1-1, with D possibly TRBD1 on 5 matching bases. There are 14 residues in the CDR3. Germline loops: CDR1 KGHSH, CDR2 LQKENI. Trimming removed 3 bases at V and 3 bases at J, with 11 bases between. For the CDR3, the DNA is TGTGCCAGCTCACCCAGGGAACTCGACACTGAAGCTTTCTTT. Protein sequence: CASSPRELDTEAFF. Based on the CDR3 plus reference TRBV18 and TRBJ1-1, the full variable domain is NAGVMQNPRHLVRRRGQEARLRCSPMKGHSHVYWYRQLPEEGLKFMVYLQKENIIDESGMPKERFSAEFPKEGPSILRIQQVVRGDSAAYFCASSPRELDTEAFFGQGTRLTVV.

The chain employs TRBV29-1 and TRBJ1-5; D is undetermined. Germline V gene sequence: CDR1 SQVTM, CDR2 ANQGSEA. The ends were cut back, 4 bases at V and 2 bases at J, with 18 bases in the middle. The CDR3 length is 16 residues. CDR3 sequence reads: CSVVFPDVGGNQPQHF. The CDR3 bases are TGCAGCGTTGTTTTTCCGGACGTTGGTGGCAATCAGCCCCAGCATTTT.

V is TRBV15 and J is TRBJ1-1; no clear D. The CDR3 is made up of 13 amino acids. Trimming cost V 0 bases and J 6 bases, with 8 bases left between them. Germline V lookup: CDR1 LNHNV, CDR2 YYDKDF (reference sequence). The CDR3: CATSRDGLAEAFF. CDR3 sequence (DNA): TGTGCCACCAGCAGAGATGGGTTAGCTGAAGCTTTCTTT.

The V call is TRBV6-5, the J call TRBJ2-5; no reliable D call. With 0 bases removed from V and 5 bases from J, the gap between germline ends came to 13 bases. There are 15 residues in the CDR3. CDR1 is MNHEY, CDR2 SVGAGI, per germline. The CDR3 loop is CASSYSKLLLETQYF. For the CDR3, the DNA is TGTGCCAGCAGTTACTCGAAACTCCTGTTGGAGACCCAGTACTTC.